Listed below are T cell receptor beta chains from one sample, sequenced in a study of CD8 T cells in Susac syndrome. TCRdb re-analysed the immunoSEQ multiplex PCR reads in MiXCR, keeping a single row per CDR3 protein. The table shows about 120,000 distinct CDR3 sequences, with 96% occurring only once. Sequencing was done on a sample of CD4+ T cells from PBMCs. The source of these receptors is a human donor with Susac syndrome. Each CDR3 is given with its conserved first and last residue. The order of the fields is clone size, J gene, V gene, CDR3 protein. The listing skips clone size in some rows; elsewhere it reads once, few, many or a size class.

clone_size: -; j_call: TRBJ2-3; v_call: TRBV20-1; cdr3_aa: CSAPRTSGREDTQYF
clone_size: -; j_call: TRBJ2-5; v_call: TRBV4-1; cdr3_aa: CASSQEAREETQYF
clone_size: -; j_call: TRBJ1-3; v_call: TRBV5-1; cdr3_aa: CASSRLDGNLRSGNTIYF
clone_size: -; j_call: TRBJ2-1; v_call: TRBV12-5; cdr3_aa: CASGGLAGIHNEQFF
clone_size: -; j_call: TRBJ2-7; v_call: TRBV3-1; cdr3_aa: CASSQVPGTGDEQYF
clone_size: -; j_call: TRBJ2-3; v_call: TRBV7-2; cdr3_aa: CASSSRTGEDTQYF
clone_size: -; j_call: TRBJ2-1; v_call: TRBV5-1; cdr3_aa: CASSLGWLNEQFF
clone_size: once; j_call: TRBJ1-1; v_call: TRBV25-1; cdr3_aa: CASSESAGPRSEAFF
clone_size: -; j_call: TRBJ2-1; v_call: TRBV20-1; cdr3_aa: CSARGGSGANNEQFF
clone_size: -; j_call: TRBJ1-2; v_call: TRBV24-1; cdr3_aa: CATSDRRDGYTF
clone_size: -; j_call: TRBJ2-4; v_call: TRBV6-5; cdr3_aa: CASSRLTSPENIQYF
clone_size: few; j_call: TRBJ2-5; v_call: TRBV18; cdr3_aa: CASSPDRETQYF
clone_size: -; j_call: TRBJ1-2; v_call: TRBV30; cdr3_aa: CAWSVWSGNYGYTF
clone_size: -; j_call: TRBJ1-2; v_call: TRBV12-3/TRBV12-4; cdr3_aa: CASSMLTDLGYGYTF
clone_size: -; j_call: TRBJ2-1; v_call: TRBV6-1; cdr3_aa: CASSELRGREQFF
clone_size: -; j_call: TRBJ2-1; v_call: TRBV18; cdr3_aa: CASSPDRGRGNEQFF
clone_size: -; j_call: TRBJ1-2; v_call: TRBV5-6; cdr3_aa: CASLRGSNYGYTF
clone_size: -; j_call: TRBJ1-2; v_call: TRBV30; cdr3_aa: CAWPRQGARGYTF
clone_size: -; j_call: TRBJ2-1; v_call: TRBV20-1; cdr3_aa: CSARRGSNEQFF
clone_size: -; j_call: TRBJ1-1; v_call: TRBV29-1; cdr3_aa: CSVERSGTEAFF
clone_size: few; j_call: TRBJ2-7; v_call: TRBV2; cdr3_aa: CASSGEPYEQYF
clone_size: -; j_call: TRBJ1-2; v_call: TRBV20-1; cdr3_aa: CSARDRLNYGYTF
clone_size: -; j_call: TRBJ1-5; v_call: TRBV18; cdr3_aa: CASSPTGAYNQPQHF
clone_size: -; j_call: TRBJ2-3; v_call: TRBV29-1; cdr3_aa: CSVSRDSSSTDTQYF
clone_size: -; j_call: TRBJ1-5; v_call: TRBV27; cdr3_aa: CASSQWGRYQPQHF
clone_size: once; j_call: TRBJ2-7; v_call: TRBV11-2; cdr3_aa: CASSLDAATPRYF
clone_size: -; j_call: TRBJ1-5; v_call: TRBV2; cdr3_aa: CASSDTTGGGNQPQHF
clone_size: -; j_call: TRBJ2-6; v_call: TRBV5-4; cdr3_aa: CASSSGGVGGLRANVLTF
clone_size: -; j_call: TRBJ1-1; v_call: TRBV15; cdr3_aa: CATSRDREGNTEAFF
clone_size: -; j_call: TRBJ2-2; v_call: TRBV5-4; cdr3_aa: CASSSVTGELFF
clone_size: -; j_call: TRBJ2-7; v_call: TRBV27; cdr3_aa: CASGKLTGSHEQYF
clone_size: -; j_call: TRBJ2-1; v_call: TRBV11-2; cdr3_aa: CASSHGTGGFGNEQFF
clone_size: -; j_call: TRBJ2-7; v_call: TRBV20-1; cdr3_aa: CSALKREGFYEQYF
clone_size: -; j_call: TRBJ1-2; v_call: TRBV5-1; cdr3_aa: CASSSILGGYTF
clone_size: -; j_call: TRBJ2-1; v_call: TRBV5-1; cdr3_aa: CASSLETSGMVEQFF
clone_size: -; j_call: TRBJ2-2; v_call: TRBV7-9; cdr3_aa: CASSLARTDTGELFF
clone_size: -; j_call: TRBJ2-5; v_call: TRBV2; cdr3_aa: CASSVGLAGEETQYF
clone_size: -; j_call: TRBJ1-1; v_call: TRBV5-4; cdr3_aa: CASRAKTGGGTEAFF
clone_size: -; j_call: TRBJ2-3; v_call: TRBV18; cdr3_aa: CASSPLGLRGTDTQYF
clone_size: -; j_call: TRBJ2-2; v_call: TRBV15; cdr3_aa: CATSGGFANTGELFF
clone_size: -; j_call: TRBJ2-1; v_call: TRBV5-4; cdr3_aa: CASRGLAGADEQFF
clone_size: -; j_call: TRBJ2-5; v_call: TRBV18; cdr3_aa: CASSPPSQKETQYF
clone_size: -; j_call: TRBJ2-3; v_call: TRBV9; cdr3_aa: CASSVSGRTDTQYF
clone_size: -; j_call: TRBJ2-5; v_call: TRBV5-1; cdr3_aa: CASRGQAQETQYF
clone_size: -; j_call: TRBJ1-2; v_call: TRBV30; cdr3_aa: CAWSVLGTPSF
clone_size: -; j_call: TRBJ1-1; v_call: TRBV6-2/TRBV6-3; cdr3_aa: CASRDRGLSMNTEAFF
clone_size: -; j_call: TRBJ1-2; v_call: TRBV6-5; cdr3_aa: CASSKNSGGYTF
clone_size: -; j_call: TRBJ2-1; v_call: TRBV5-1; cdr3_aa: CASSLEGRELNEQFF
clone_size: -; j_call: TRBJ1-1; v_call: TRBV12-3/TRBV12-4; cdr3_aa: CASSFQGMVGTEAFF
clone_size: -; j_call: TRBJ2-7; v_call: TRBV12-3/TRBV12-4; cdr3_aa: CASTGSVSYEQYF
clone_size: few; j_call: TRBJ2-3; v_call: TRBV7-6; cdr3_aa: CASSVGDTQYF
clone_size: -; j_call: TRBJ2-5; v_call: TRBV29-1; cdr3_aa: CSVEDGPRRRETQYF